One sample yielded the 9 T cell receptor beta chains listed below, sequenced in a study of OX40 agonist ivuxolimab in advanced cancers. TCRdb's table, derived via immunoSEQ multiplex PCR, lists solely in-frame clones and lacks some. The table shows 40,000 to 60,000 clones, with 80% to 95% occurring only once. The specimen comprised CD4+ or CD8+ T cells sorted from blood, sampled in a trial of the OX40 agonist ivuxolimab. The receptors stem from an adult with an advanced solid tumor such as melanoma, head and neck, liver or kidney cancer.

This chain joins TRBV7-8 and TRBJ1-5; D unclear. Germline CDR1 SGHVS, CDR2 FQNEAQ. Trimming shortened V by 3 bases and J by 0 bases, and 9 bases separated the two germline ends. CDR3 length: 15 residues. This CDR3 reads CASSLTGPSNQPQHF. The CDR3 bases are TGTGCCAGCAGCTTGACTGGACCTAGCAATCAGCCCCAGCATTTT.

V usage is TRBV28 and J usage is TRBJ1-2; no reliable D call. Germline-derived CDR1 and CDR2 are MDHEN and SYDVKM. The CDR3 covers 11 residues. Trimming took off 8 bases at V and 0 bases at J, with 4 bases between the two ends. CDR3 residues: CASGPNYGYTF. The DNA for the CDR3 is TGTGCCAGCGGGCCTAACTATGGCTACACCTTC.

This clone was found a few times. The chain has TRBV7-6 and TRBJ2-6; maybe TRBD2 (5 bases). The CDR3 spans 21 residues. Trimming took off 0 bases at V and 2 bases at J, with 23 bases between the two ends. Germline values: CDR1 SGHVS, CDR2 FNYEAQ. The CDR3 region is CASSLAPLGYRTPPGANVLTF. The CDR3 nucleotides read TGTGCCAGCAGCTTAGCCCCACTAGGGTACAGAACCCCTCCTGGGGCCAACGTCCTGACTTTC.

The chain uses TRBV6-1 and TRBJ2-7, with D hard to call. Germline CDR1 reads MNHNS; CDR2 reads SASEGT. There are 12 residues in the CDR3. Trimming pared 7 bases from V and 1 base from J, leaving 8 bases between. CDR3 sequence reads: CASTAGSYEQYF. The CDR3 region has the DNA TGTGCCAGCACGGCAGGATCCTACGAGCAGTACTTC.

The rearrangement links TRBV7-9 to TRBJ2-7; TRBD2 agrees at 9 bases. CDR3 length: 16 amino acids. The germline gives CDR1 SEHNR, CDR2 FQNEAQ (reference sequence). The V gene end was trimmed by 1 base and the J gene end by 5 bases; junction bases not matched to a gene: 9. CDR3 in amino acids: CASSLDAREGFNEQYF. The CDR3 nucleotides read TGTGCCAGCAGCTTAGATGCGCGGGAGGGCTTTAACGAGCAGTACTTC.

V usage is TRBV7-9 and J usage is TRBJ2-6; 7 bases are a match to TRBD2. The CDR3 runs 15 residues. V was clipped by 7 bases and J by 4 bases; unmatched bases: 7. Germline values: CDR1 SEHNR, CDR2 FQNEAQ (reference sequence). In DNA form, the CDR3 reads TGTGCCAGCATACTCCGGGGGGTAGGGGCCAACGTCCTGACTTTC. It specifies CASILRGVGANVLTF.

The chain links TRBV6-6 to TRBJ2-5, with TRBD2 matching 9 bases. Per germline, CDR1 MNHNY and CDR2 SVGAGI (reference sequence). The CDR3 length is 13 residues. J lost 4 bases, V lost 5 bases, and 2 bases had no gene match. In DNA, the CDR3 is TGTGCCAGCAGTCCTAGCGGGATAGAGACCCAGTACTTC. It translates to CASSPSGIETQYF.

The chain has TRBV6-5 and TRBJ2-1; 7 nucleotides align to TRBD2. CDR1 and CDR2 from the germline V gene are MNHEY and SVGAGI. The length of the CDR3 is 13 residues. The trim removed 10 bases at V and 2 bases at J, leaving 5 bases unmatched. CDR3 loop: CATAGRAYNEQFF. The CDR3 DNA reads TGTGCCACCGCGGGGAGGGCCTACAATGAGCAGTTCTTC.

The sample holds one count of this clone. CDR3 in amino acids: CASSERQGASNTGELFF. In nucleotides, the CDR3 is TGTGCCAGCAGCGAGAGACAGGGAGCATCGAACACCGGGGAGCTGTTTTTT. J is TRBJ2-2 and V is TRBV9; TRBD1 matches 7 bases. Germline CDR1 is SGDLS and CDR2 is YYNGEE. The CDR3 extends over 17 amino acids. V shed 3 bases, J shed 0 bases, and the junction held 8 bases outside the gene matches.